This TCR beta chain was sequenced for a study of shared clonotypes between healthy human individuals. The CDR3 contains 15 residues. Trimming shortened V by 5 bases and J by 4 bases, and 14 bases separated the two germline ends. The V gene's germline CDR1 is MDHEN and CDR2 SYDVKM. The repertoire was sequenced with immunoSEQ multiplex PCR; TCRdb's copy has only in-frame clones and lacks some. The sample consists of more than 1.2 million clones, roughly 98.5% of them appearing once. Concerning this clone: The antigen is not known.

Overall study findings and caveats: Among donors, the sharing of clonotypes was expected to be influenced by sequencing depth.

The sequence came from a man younger than 40 in good health. Sequencing was done on a sample of naive CD4+ T cells sorted from blood. The subset: CD45RA+ positively selected. V gene TRBV28 combines with J gene TRBJ1-4, with a possible D match to TRBD1 (6 bases). The CDR3 here is CASSEGGGLNEKLFF. The CDR3 nucleotides are TGTGCCAGCAGTGAGGGCGGGGGGCTTAATGAAAAACTGTTTTTT.